These T cell receptor beta chains were read from a single sample in a study of beta chain features in type 1 diabetes. The table came from immunoSEQ multiplex PCR; TCRdb's copy has only in-frame clones and leaves some out. The sample contains about 400,000 clones, around 12% of which appear only once. The sequenced material came from naive CD4+ T cells from blood. The receptor set was obtained from a man between 18 and 35 years old in good health. Both conserved end residues are part of each CDR3. A D gene is named only where the DNA matches it firmly. For some rows the clone size is stated as once, few or many, or as a class when expanded; others skip it.

D gene: -; clone size: few; V gene: TRBV15; J gene: TRBJ1-5; CDR3 protein: CATSRARGRNQPQHF; CDR3 DNA: TGTGCCACCAGCAGAGCGCGGGGGAGGAATCAGCCCCAGCATTTT
D gene: -; clone size: -; V gene: TRBV7-9; J gene: TRBJ1-5; CDR3 protein: CASCRGGGNQPQHF; CDR3 DNA: TGTGCCAGCTGCAGGGGTGGAGGCAATCAGCCCCAGCATTTT
D gene: TRBD1; clone size: -; V gene: TRBV9; J gene: TRBJ1-5; CDR3 protein: CASSDGGGYGNQPQHF; CDR3 DNA: TGTGCCAGCAGCGATGGAGGGGGCTACGGCAATCAGCCCCAGCATTTT
D gene: -; clone size: -; V gene: TRBV5-6; J gene: TRBJ2-5; CDR3 protein: CASSLVTGLRARETQYF; CDR3 DNA: TGTGCCAGCAGCTTGGTTACGGGACTCCGGGCGCGAGAGACCCAGTACTTC
D gene: TRBD1; clone size: -; V gene: TRBV19; J gene: TRBJ2-3; CDR3 protein: CASRPGQGFLDTQYF; CDR3 DNA: TGTGCCAGTCGCCCGGGACAGGGGTTTTTGGATACGCAGTATTTT
D gene: -; clone size: few; V gene: TRBV5-4; J gene: TRBJ2-5; CDR3 protein: CASSFSSGETQYF; CDR3 DNA: TGTGCCAGCAGCTTCTCCAGCGGAGAGACCCAGTACTTC
D gene: TRBD1; clone size: few; V gene: TRBV28; J gene: TRBJ2-4; CDR3 protein: CASSLPGTGGKNIQYF; CDR3 DNA: TGTGCCAGCAGTTTACCCGGGACAGGGGGGAAAAACATTCAGTACTTC
D gene: -; clone size: -; V gene: TRBV7-3; J gene: TRBJ2-1; CDR3 protein: CASSLGGADEQFF; CDR3 DNA: TGTGCCAGCAGCTTAGGGGGGGCCGATGAGCAGTTCTTC
D gene: -; clone size: -; V gene: TRBV14; J gene: TRBJ2-5; CDR3 protein: CASSPLGGRLETQYF; CDR3 DNA: TGTGCCAGCAGCCCCCTAGGAGGACGTCTGGAGACCCAGTACTTC
D gene: -; clone size: -; V gene: TRBV6-6; J gene: TRBJ1-2; CDR3 protein: CASSDRGLDYGYTF; CDR3 DNA: TGTGCCAGCAGCGACCGGGGTTTGGACTATGGCTACACCTTC
D gene: -; clone size: -; V gene: TRBV7-9; J gene: TRBJ2-1; CDR3 protein: CASRVTRTSSYNEQFF; CDR3 DNA: TGTGCCAGCAGAGTCACCCGGACAAGCTCCTACAATGAGCAGTTCTTC
D gene: -; clone size: -; V gene: TRBV6-5; J gene: TRBJ1-5; CDR3 protein: CASSPTQGMQPQHF; CDR3 DNA: TGTGCCAGCAGTCCTACCCAGGGGATGCAGCCCCAGCATTTT
D gene: TRBD1; clone size: -; V gene: TRBV7-2; J gene: TRBJ2-5; CDR3 protein: CASRETGAYQETQYF; CDR3 DNA: TGTGCCAGCAGGGAAACAGGGGCGTACCAAGAGACCCAGTACTTC
D gene: TRBD1; clone size: -; V gene: TRBV9; J gene: TRBJ1-2; CDR3 protein: CASSSDRGPGGYTF; CDR3 DNA: TGTGCCAGCAGCTCAGACAGGGGGCCGGGTGGCTACACCTTC
D gene: -; clone size: once; V gene: TRBV6-6; J gene: TRBJ1-2; CDR3 protein: CASSYTQAGYGYTF; CDR3 DNA: TGTGCCAGCAGTTACACCCAGGCAGGGTATGGCTACACCTTC
D gene: TRBD1; clone size: few; V gene: TRBV6-6; J gene: TRBJ2-1; CDR3 protein: CASSQTPGQGVFF; CDR3 DNA: TGTGCCAGCTCACAAACTCCGGGACAGGGAGTTTTCTTC
D gene: -; clone size: few; V gene: TRBV18; J gene: TRBJ2-7; CDR3 protein: CASSPGQGTDYEQYF; CDR3 DNA: TGTGCCAGCTCACCAGGCCAGGGGACGGACTACGAGCAGTACTTC
D gene: -; clone size: few; V gene: TRBV7-2; J gene: TRBJ2-5; CDR3 protein: CASSRLVEETQYF; CDR3 DNA: TGTGCCAGCAGCCGACTAGTGGAAGAGACCCAGTACTTC
D gene: -; clone size: -; V gene: TRBV30; J gene: TRBJ1-2; CDR3 protein: CAWGGRNYGYTF; CDR3 DNA: TGTGCCTGGGGGGGGAGGAACTATGGCTACACCTTC
D gene: TRBD2; clone size: few; V gene: TRBV5-4; J gene: TRBJ2-7; CDR3 protein: CASSLGAGSLYEQYF; CDR3 DNA: TGTGCCAGCAGCTTGGGAGCGGGATCCCTCTACGAGCAGTACTTC
D gene: -; clone size: few; V gene: TRBV27; J gene: TRBJ2-1; CDR3 protein: CASSFDRVPSSYNEQFF; CDR3 DNA: TGTGCCAGCAGTTTTGATAGAGTACCTAGCTCCTACAATGAGCAGTTCTTC
D gene: -; clone size: -; V gene: TRBV29-1; J gene: TRBJ2-1; CDR3 protein: CSAGPRGVYNEQFF; CDR3 DNA: TGCAGCGCTGGGCCCAGGGGGGTATACAATGAGCAGTTCTTC
D gene: TRBD1; clone size: few; V gene: TRBV7-2; J gene: TRBJ2-7; CDR3 protein: CASRLQGASYEQYF; CDR3 DNA: TGTGCCAGCAGACTTCAGGGGGCCTCCTACGAGCAGTACTTC
D gene: TRBD1; clone size: few; V gene: TRBV30; J gene: TRBJ2-1; CDR3 protein: CAWTDRGSYNEQFF; CDR3 DNA: TGTGCCTGGACCGACAGGGGGTCCTACAATGAGCAGTTCTTC
D gene: -; clone size: -; V gene: TRBV18; J gene: TRBJ2-7; CDR3 protein: CASSPGGEQYF; CDR3 DNA: TGTGCCAGCTCACCCGGGGGCGAGCAGTACTTC
D gene: TRBD1; clone size: few; V gene: TRBV5-1; J gene: TRBJ2-7; CDR3 protein: CASSEGTAPYEQYF; CDR3 DNA: TGCGCCAGCAGCGAAGGGACAGCGCCCTACGAGCAGTACTTC
D gene: -; clone size: -; V gene: TRBV6-6; J gene: TRBJ2-5; CDR3 protein: CASSYSRASQETQYF; CDR3 DNA: TGTGCCAGCAGTTACTCGAGGGCTTCACAAGAGACCCAGTACTTC
D gene: TRBD2; clone size: few; V gene: TRBV30; J gene: TRBJ2-7; CDR3 protein: CAWTGTSGRNSYEQYF; CDR3 DNA: TGTGCCTGGACCGGGACTAGCGGGAGAAACTCCTACGAGCAGTACTTC
D gene: -; clone size: -; V gene: TRBV7-3; J gene: TRBJ1-1; CDR3 protein: CASSLNRVAFF; CDR3 DNA: TGTGCCAGCAGCTTAAACAGGGTGGCTTTCTTT
D gene: TRBD2; clone size: few; V gene: TRBV7-2; J gene: TRBJ2-5; CDR3 protein: CASRWGGGQETQYF; CDR3 DNA: TGTGCCAGCCGATGGGGCGGGGGGCAAGAGACCCAGTACTTC
D gene: TRBD2; clone size: few; V gene: TRBV29-1; J gene: TRBJ2-2; CDR3 protein: CSVDRSGRAGVPGELFF; CDR3 DNA: TGCAGCGTTGATCGTAGCGGGAGGGCGGGGGTCCCCGGGGAGCTGTTTTTT
D gene: -; clone size: -; V gene: TRBV29-1; J gene: TRBJ2-1; CDR3 protein: CSVEVLSSYNEQFF; CDR3 DNA: TGCAGCGTTGAAGTCCTTAGCTCCTACAATGAGCAGTTCTTC
D gene: -; clone size: few; V gene: TRBV9; J gene: TRBJ2-2; CDR3 protein: CASSVVALGELFF; CDR3 DNA: TGTGCCAGCAGCGTGGTCGCACTCGGGGAGCTGTTTTTT
D gene: -; clone size: -; V gene: TRBV7-3; J gene: TRBJ2-6; CDR3 protein: CASSFLMGAGANVLTF; CDR3 DNA: TGTGCCAGCAGCTTCTTGATGGGAGCTGGAGCCAACGTCCTGACTTTC
D gene: -; clone size: few; V gene: TRBV18; J gene: TRBJ1-1; CDR3 protein: CASSPLPRAGTEAFF; CDR3 DNA: TGTGCCAGCTCACCATTACCCAGGGCGGGGACTGAAGCTTTCTTT
D gene: -; clone size: -; V gene: TRBV28; J gene: TRBJ2-3; CDR3 protein: CASSLSGFGDTQYF; CDR3 DNA: TGTGCCAGCAGTTTATCGGGATTTGGAGATACGCAGTATTTT
D gene: -; clone size: few; V gene: TRBV28; J gene: TRBJ1-5; CDR3 protein: CASSPDSSNQPQHF; CDR3 DNA: TGTGCCAGCAGTCCGGACAGTAGCAATCAGCCCCAGCATTTT
D gene: -; clone size: -; V gene: TRBV29-1; J gene: TRBJ1-2; CDR3 protein: CSVEGGQNNYGYTF; CDR3 DNA: TGCAGCGTTGAAGGTGGACAGAATAACTATGGCTACACCTTC
D gene: -; clone size: -; V gene: TRBV19; J gene: TRBJ2-5; CDR3 protein: CASSIDFLEGRETQYF; CDR3 DNA: TGTGCCAGTAGTATTGATTTCTTGGAGGGTAGAGAGACCCAGTACTTC
D gene: TRBD1; clone size: -; V gene: TRBV19; J gene: TRBJ1-2; CDR3 protein: CASSPGTENYGYTF; CDR3 DNA: TGTGCCAGTAGTCCCGGGACAGAGAACTATGGCTACACCTTC
D gene: TRBD1; clone size: few; V gene: TRBV15; J gene: TRBJ2-1; CDR3 protein: CATSRRRGPYNEQFF; CDR3 DNA: TGTGCCACCAGCAGACGAAGGGGGCCCTACAATGAGCAGTTCTTC
D gene: TRBD1; clone size: -; V gene: TRBV7-9; J gene: TRBJ2-3; CDR3 protein: CASSFRKGQAPNTDTQYF; CDR3 DNA: TGTGCCAGCAGCTTCAGGAAGGGACAGGCCCCGAACACAGATACGCAGTATTTT
D gene: -; clone size: -; V gene: TRBV15; J gene: TRBJ1-5; CDR3 protein: CATSRQGNNNQPQHF; CDR3 DNA: TGTGCCACCAGCAGACAGGGGAACAACAATCAGCCCCAGCATTTT
D gene: TRBD1; clone size: few; V gene: TRBV4-3; J gene: TRBJ2-5; CDR3 protein: CASSQGDRGETQYF; CDR3 DNA: TGCGCCAGCAGCCAAGGGGACAGGGGGGAGACCCAGTACTTC
D gene: -; clone size: -; V gene: TRBV28; J gene: TRBJ2-7; CDR3 protein: CASSLTGREVSYEQYF; CDR3 DNA: TGTGCCAGCAGTTTAACAGGGAGGGAGGTCTCCTACGAGCAGTACTTC
D gene: TRBD2; clone size: few; V gene: TRBV7-3; J gene: TRBJ2-1; CDR3 protein: CASSSVIAGHNEQFF; CDR3 DNA: TGTGCCAGCAGCTCCGTTATAGCGGGGCACAATGAGCAGTTCTTC
D gene: TRBD2; clone size: few; V gene: TRBV28; J gene: TRBJ2-3; CDR3 protein: CASSPGSSGRELNTQYF; CDR3 DNA: TGTGCCAGCAGTCCAGGGTCTAGCGGGAGGGAATTAAATACGCAGTATTTT
D gene: TRBD1; clone size: -; V gene: TRBV28; J gene: TRBJ1-1; CDR3 protein: CASSLLSFMRGRRTEAFF; CDR3 DNA: TGTGCCAGCAGTTTATTAAGTTTTATGAGGGGGCGAAGGACTGAAGCTTTCTTT
D gene: -; clone size: few; V gene: TRBV18; J gene: TRBJ1-2; CDR3 protein: CASSPTPGTGYGYTF; CDR3 DNA: TGTGCCAGCTCACCAACTCCCGGTACTGGCTATGGCTACACCTTC
D gene: -; clone size: few; V gene: TRBV30; J gene: TRBJ2-3; CDR3 protein: CAWSLRGTDTQYF; CDR3 DNA: TGTGCCTGGAGTCTACGGGGAACAGATACGCAGTATTTT
D gene: TRBD2; clone size: few; V gene: TRBV11-2; J gene: TRBJ2-2; CDR3 protein: CASRTLSRAGTGELFF; CDR3 DNA: TGTGCCAGCAGGACGTTATCGAGAGCGGGGACCGGGGAGCTGTTTTTT
D gene: -; clone size: few; V gene: TRBV19; J gene: TRBJ2-6; CDR3 protein: CASSIRGSGANVLTF; CDR3 DNA: TGTGCCAGTAGTATTCGGGGGTCTGGGGCCAACGTCCTGACTTTC
D gene: -; clone size: few; V gene: TRBV2; J gene: TRBJ1-5; CDR3 protein: CASNARGDQPQHF; CDR3 DNA: TGTGCCAGCAATGCCCGAGGAGATCAGCCCCAGCATTTT
D gene: -; clone size: -; V gene: TRBV11-2; J gene: TRBJ2-1; CDR3 protein: CASSPGGGYEQFF; CDR3 DNA: TGTGCCAGCAGCCCGGGAGGGGGCTATGAGCAGTTCTTC
D gene: TRBD2; clone size: -; V gene: TRBV5-1; J gene: TRBJ2-1; CDR3 protein: CASSLGLAGGSDEQFF; CDR3 DNA: TGCGCCAGCAGCTTGGGACTAGCGGGAGGCTCGGATGAGCAGTTCTTC
D gene: TRBD1; clone size: -; V gene: TRBV7-9; J gene: TRBJ2-4; CDR3 protein: CASSHNLGTGIVNIQYF; CDR3 DNA: TGTGCCAGCAGCCACAACCTCGGGACAGGAATAGTCAACATTCAGTACTTC
D gene: -; clone size: -; V gene: TRBV30; J gene: TRBJ1-3; CDR3 protein: CAWIRSSGNTIYF; CDR3 DNA: TGTGCCTGGATCAGAAGCTCTGGAAACACCATATATTTT
D gene: TRBD1; clone size: few; V gene: TRBV5-1; J gene: TRBJ2-6; CDR3 protein: CASSLQGAPGANVLTF; CDR3 DNA: TGCGCCAGCAGCCTACAGGGGGCCCCTGGGGCCAACGTCCTGACTTTC